A selection of T cell receptor beta chains follows, all from one sample in a study of yellow fever vaccine responses in identical twins. In TCRdb, the RT-PCR reads were re-called with MiXCR into one record per CDR3 protein. This table holds around 2,000 distinct CDR3 sequences, just under 7.5% found once. Material: T cells from blood (PBMCs), unsorted or a sorted subset (not recorded which), obtained about 2 years after vaccination. All receptors come from a woman under 30 who received the yellow fever vaccine. Both conserved end residues are part of each CDR3. D genes are given only for firm matches. Size is stated for part of the rows, as once, few or many counts, or as a class when the clone is expanded.

J gene	V gene	clone size	D gene	CDR3 DNA	CDR3 protein
TRBJ1-4	TRBV28	few	TRBD1	TGTGCCAGCAGTTACCGACAGGGAAAACTGTTTTTT	CASSYRQGKLFF
TRBJ2-5	TRBV20-1	medium-sized	NA	TGCAGTGCTTCCCGGGAAGAGACCCAGTACTTC	CSASREETQYF
TRBJ2-3	TRBV11-1	NA	TRBD2	TGTGCCAGCAGACTAGCGGCGGTTTCTAGCGGGGGGACAGATACGCAGTATTTT	CASRLAAVSSGGTDTQYF
TRBJ2-7	TRBV11-2	few	NA	TGTGCCAGCAGCTTCGGGACACCCTCCTACGAGCAGTACTTC	CASSFGTPSYEQYF
TRBJ2-1	TRBV19	large	NA	TGTGCCAGTACGACATCCTACAATGAGCAGTTCTTC	CASTTSYNEQFF
TRBJ2-7	TRBV13	few	NA	TGTGCCAGCATAGGGGCCGGGGAGCAGTACTTC	CASIGAGEQYF
TRBJ2-7	TRBV21-1	few	NA	TGTGCCAGCAGCACAGGACAGGACTCCTACGAGCAGTACTTC	CASSTGQDSYEQYF
TRBJ1-1	TRBV11-1	NA	NA	TGTGCCAGCAGCGGCCGGGACGACACTGAAGCTTTCTTT	CASSGRDDTEAFF
TRBJ2-4	TRBV14	NA	NA	TGTGCCAGCAGCCAAGAAGGGAGAATAGCCAAAAACATTCAGTACTTC	CASSQEGRIAKNIQYF
TRBJ1-4	TRBV15	medium-sized	TRBD1	TGTGCCACCAGCGGGGCGACAGGGGGCAATGAAAAACTGTTTTTT	CATSGATGGNEKLFF
TRBJ1-6	TRBV18	medium-sized	NA	TGTGCCAGCTCACCCATAGCAGCCAAAGGGAATAATTCACCCCTCCACTTT	CASSPIAAKGNNSPLHF
TRBJ1-5	TRBV23-1	NA	TRBD1	TGCGCCAGCAGTCAATCCAGACAGGGTTGGGATCAGCCCCAGCATTTT	CASSQSRQGWDQPQHF
TRBJ2-1	TRBV7-6	medium-sized	NA	TGTGCCAGCAGTGGGGATTATTTGCAGGGCTTCGACAATGAGCAGTTCTTC	CASSGDYLQGFDNEQFF
TRBJ2-7	TRBV7-2	NA	NA	TGTGCCAGCAGCTCCAACTACGAGCAGTACTTC	CASSSNYEQYF
TRBJ2-7	TRBV10-3	NA	NA	TGTGCCGCCCGGGTGGGGGAGGATCTCCCTTCCTACGAGCAGTACTTC	CAARVGEDLPSYEQYF
TRBJ2-1	TRBV10-3	few	TRBD1	TGTGCCATCAGTGATGTAGGGGACAGGGGACTGAATGAGCAGTTCTTC	CAISDVGDRGLNEQFF
TRBJ2-1	TRBV10-3	NA	TRBD2	TGTGCCACCACGGGACTAGCGGGATTGAATGAGCAGTTCTTC	CATTGLAGLNEQFF
TRBJ1-2	TRBV2	NA	NA	TGTGCCAGCAGTGAACCGGGCTGGGCAGCGGGAGGTGGCTACACCTTC	CASSEPGWAAGGGYTF
TRBJ2-5	TRBV5-1	few	NA	TGCGCCAGCAGCTTCGGACAACTAGAGCGGGCCGAGACCCAGTACTTC	CASSFGQLERAETQYF
TRBJ2-3	TRBV28	NA	NA	TGTGCCAGCAGTTACCCCCCTCAGGACACCGAGACAGATACGCAGTATTTT	CASSYPPQDTETDTQYF
TRBJ2-1	TRBV6-1	few	NA	TGTGCCAGCAGTGCAGGTTCCACCAATGAGCAGTTCTTC	CASSAGSTNEQFF
TRBJ1-5	TRBV19	few	NA	TGTGCCAGTAATAAGGATTCCCCTAATCAGCCCCAGCATTTT	CASNKDSPNQPQHF
TRBJ2-1	TRBV11-2	NA	NA	TGTGCCAGCAGTCTCTCCACCTACAATGAGCAGTTCTTC	CASSLSTYNEQFF
TRBJ2-1	TRBV12-5	NA	NA	TGTGCTAGTGGTGTAGGCTCGGGCTTCAGCTCCTACAATGAGCAGTTCTTC	CASGVGSGFSSYNEQFF
TRBJ1-1	TRBV6-5	NA	NA	TGTGCCAGCAGTTACCGCAGGGGCACTGAAGCTTTCTTT	CASSYRRGTEAFF
TRBJ2-7	TRBV5-1	few	NA	TGCGCCAGCAGCTTGGGGTTCCAGTATTACGAGCAGTACTTC	CASSLGFQYYEQYF
TRBJ2-7	TRBV20-1	NA	TRBD2	TGCAGTGCTGTTCTGACTAGCGGGAGTGCCGGTGGGTACGAGCAGTACTTC	CSAVLTSGSAGGYEQYF